What follows are 23 T cell receptor beta chains derived from one specimen sequenced in a study of OX40 agonist ivuxolimab in advanced cancers. Using immunoSEQ multiplex PCR, the repertoire was profiled, and TCRdb retains in-frame clones only, with some absent. The sample lists 65,000 to 80,000 clones; 85% to 95% were seen once. Specimen: CD4+ or CD8+ T cells sorted from blood, collected in a trial of the OX40 agonist ivuxolimab. The receptors shown here come from an adult with an advanced solid tumor such as melanoma, head and neck, liver or kidney cancer.

The chain has TRBV7-9 and TRBJ2-3; unclear D gene. CDR1 is SEHNR and CDR2 is FQNEAQ in the germline V gene (reference sequence). The CDR3 spans 12 residues. V lost 2 bases and J lost 6, with 6 bases in between. The CDR3 spells CASSLLTDTQYF. The DNA of the CDR3 is TGTGCCAGCAGCTTACTAACCGATACGCAGTATTTT. The whole variable domain, filled in from reference TRBV7-9 and TRBJ2-3, reads DTGVSQNPRHKITKRGQNVTFRCDPISEHNRLYWYRQTLGQGPEFLTYFQNEAQLEKSRLLSDRFSAERPKGSFSTLEIQRTEQGDSAMYLCASSLLTDTQYFGPGTRLTVL.

The chain joins TRBV5-5 to TRBJ2-1; D gene uncertain. In germline, CDR1 is SGHKS, CDR2 YYEKEE (reference sequence). V shed 2 bases and J shed 5 bases, with 5 bases lying between them. The CDR3 consists of 12 residues. The CDR3 DNA reads as TGTGCCAGCAGCTTAACGAACAATGAGCAGTTCTTC. This codes for CASSLTNNEQFF.

The genes are TRBV11-2 and TRBJ2-7; D is undetermined. Germline V CDR1 and CDR2: SGHAT, FQNNGV. The V end lost 2 bases, the J end lost 5 bases, and 7 bases lay between the germline ends. The CDR3 contains 12 residues. The CDR3 DNA is TGTGCCAGCAGCTTAAGTTTTCACGAGCAGTACTTC. Its translation: CASSLSFHEQYF.

The chain couples TRBV11-2 to TRBJ2-7, with 9 bases aligning to TRBD1. Germline CDR1 SGHAT, CDR2 FQNNGV. The CDR3 sequence is 13 residues long. The V segment lost 6 bases and the J segment 4 bases; nucleotides outside the gene matches: 4. The CDR3 region is CASSPGTGYEQYF. The CDR3, as DNA: TGTGCCAGCAGTCCCGGGACAGGGTACGAGCAGTACTTC.

The CDR3 protein is CASRAGTQAYEQYF. The CDR3 nucleotides read TGTGCCAGCAGAGCCGGGACGCAAGCCTACGAGCAGTACTTC. The rearrangement joins TRBV25-1 to TRBJ2-7; either TRBD1 or TRBD2 may supply D (5 bases each). Trimming removed 6 bases from V and 2 bases from J, with 14 bases in between. Per germline, CDR1 MGHDK and CDR2 SYGVNS. There are 14 residues in the CDR3.

The J gene is TRBJ1-1, the V gene TRBV29-1; weak D call: TRBD1 (6 bases). This CDR3 contains 11 residues. The V and J ends lost 3 bases and 11 bases respectively, with 13 bases between them. Looked up from germline, CDR1 is SQVTM and CDR2 is ANQGSEA. In DNA, the CDR3 is TGCAGCGTTGACGGGGGGCTAGCGGCTTTCTTT. It codes for CSVDGGLAAFF.

This chain uses TRBV11-2 with TRBJ1-3; the match to TRBD1 covers 11 bases. The CDR3 consists of 16 residues. The ends lost 1 base at V and 3 bases at J; junction bases unmatched: 2. Germline CDR1 is SGHAT and CDR2 is FQNNGV. The CDR3 nucleotides are TGTGCCAGCAGCTTAGCAGGGACAGGGGGTGGAAACACCATATATTTT. It specifies CASSLAGTGGGNTIYF.

The J gene is TRBJ1-6, the V gene TRBV18; D is unclear. CDR3 length equals 15 residues. Trimming left V 6 bases short and J 0 bases short, with 9 bases between. Germline V lookup: CDR1 KGHSH, CDR2 LQKENI. CDR3 sequence: CASSLGSSYNSPLHF. CDR3 DNA: TGTGCCAGCTCCCTCGGAAGCTCCTATAATTCACCCCTCCACTTT.

This chain uses TRBV27 with TRBJ2-7, with 8 nucleotides matching TRBD1. The V gene's germline CDR1 is MNHEY and CDR2 SMNVEV (reference sequence). V shed 5 bases, J shed 3 bases, and the junction held 12 bases outside the gene matches. This CDR3 comprises 16 residues. CDR3 loop: CASSVVSGTGIYEQYF. DNA for the CDR3: TGTGCCAGCAGTGTCGTGTCCGGGACAGGCATCTACGAGCAGTACTTC.

The rearrangement joins TRBV27 to TRBJ2-7; 10 bases are shared with TRBD2. Germline V gives CDR1 MNHEY, CDR2 SMNVEV (reference sequence). With 4 bases clipped from V and 1 base from J, the junction kept 7 bases outside the gene matches. This CDR3 region has 16 residues. CDR3 loop: CASSSLVSGGSYEQYF. The CDR3 nucleotides read TGTGCCAGCAGTTCCCTCGTTAGCGGGGGGTCCTACGAGCAGTACTTC.

This CDR3 reads CASSVGGAPSAELFF. DNA of the CDR3: TGTGCCAGCAGCGTAGGAGGGGCTCCGTCGGCGGAACTGTTTTTT. This sequence joins TRBV9 and TRBJ1-4; a possible D gene is TRBD1 (5 bases). V lost 0 bases and J 12 bases, leaving 18 bases between the germline ends. Germline V gene data show CDR1 as SGDLS and CDR2 as YYNGEE. The CDR3 totals 15 residues.

V gene TRBV27 combines with J gene TRBJ2-2; D not certain. With 3 bases removed from V and 4 bases from J, the gap between germline ends came to 9 bases. Germline CDR1 MNHEY, CDR2 SMNVEV (reference sequence). The CDR3 has 14 amino acids. CDR3 sequence: CASSFGLLTGELFF. The CDR3 region has the DNA TGTGCCAGCAGTTTTGGGCTTCTCACCGGGGAGCTGTTTTTT.

This chain uses TRBV7-9 with TRBJ1-4; 8 nucleotides agree with TRBD1. This CDR3 is 17 amino acids long. V gave up 4 bases and J gave up 3 bases; unmatched junction bases: 10. Germline V gene lookup returns CDR1 SEHNR and CDR2 FQNEAQ (reference sequence). The CDR3 bases are TGTGCCAGCAGCTCACTTCCGGGACAGGTGTCTAATGAAAAACTGTTTTTT. This encodes CASSSLPGQVSNEKLFF.

The chain is built from TRBV19 and TRBJ2-3; D ambiguous. Deletions cut 3 bases from V and 4 bases from J, with 5 bases between. CDR1 is LNHDA and CDR2 is SQIVND in the germline V gene (reference sequence). This CDR3 is built from 12 residues. The CDR3: CASSISADTQYF. CDR3 bases: TGTGCCAGTAGTATTAGTGCAGATACGCAGTATTTT.

V usage is TRBV19 and J usage is TRBJ1-3; D remains unclear. Per the germline V gene, CDR1 is LNHDA and CDR2 is SQIVND (reference sequence). The CDR3 length is 14 residues. Trimming pared 6 bases from V and 1 base from J, leaving 10 bases between. For the CDR3, the DNA is TGTGCCAGTAGCCCTAAGTGGTCTGGAAACACCATATATTTT. Protein sequence: CASSPKWSGNTIYF.

This rearrangement joins TRBV11-2 to TRBJ2-3, with unresolved D. CDR3 length: 13 amino acids. V lost 2 bases and J lost 2, with 5 bases in between. The germline gives CDR1 SGHAT, CDR2 FQNNGV. DNA of the CDR3: TGTGCCAGCAGCTTAAGCCCCACAGATACGCAGTATTTT. Its protein is CASSLSPTDTQYF.

V and J are TRBV4-3 and TRBJ2-1; 11 bases are shared with TRBD2. There are 16 residues in the CDR3. Germline assignment: CDR1 LGHNA and CDR2 YSLEER. The V gene end was trimmed by 6 bases and the J gene end by 4 bases; junction bases not matched to a gene: 8. The CDR3, as DNA: TGCGCCAGCAGTATGCGGGGACTAGCGGAGTACAATGAGCAGTTCTTC. Its protein is CASSMRGLAEYNEQFF.

V and J are TRBV5-6 and TRBJ1-5, with TRBD1 matching 9 bases. CDR3 length: 15 residues. Per the germline V gene, CDR1 is SGHDT and CDR2 is YYEEEE. V shed 4 bases, J shed 0 bases, and the junction held 2 bases outside the gene matches. The CDR3 DNA reads as TGTGCCAGCAGCCGGACAGGGGCTAGCAATCAGCCCCAGCATTTT. It yields the protein CASSRTGASNQPQHF.

This sequence joins TRBV18 and TRBJ2-3, with TRBD2 as a possible D gene (6 bases). The CDR3 runs to 17 residues. Trimming shortened V by 5 bases and J by 3 bases, and 21 bases separated the two germline ends. Germline CDR1 is KGHSH and CDR2 is LQKENI. The CDR3 nucleotides are TGTGCCAGCTCAACGGACCTCGGCGGGGTCTCTACAGATACGCAGTATTTT. It is translated as CASSTDLGGVSTDTQYF.

This chain links TRBV9 with TRBJ1-5, with TRBD1 matching over 9 bases. The CDR3 sequence is 14 residues long. V gave up 0 bases and J gave up 6 bases; unmatched junction bases: 1. CDR1 is SGDLS and CDR2 is YYNGEE in the germline V gene. CDR3 region: CASSVGTGVQPQHF. The CDR3 bases are TGTGCCAGCAGCGTAGGGACAGGGGTTCAGCCCCAGCATTTT.

The rearrangement links TRBV5-6 to TRBJ2-7, with D tentatively TRBD2 (6 bases). V was pared by 9 bases and J by 6 bases, with 19 bases between. CDR1 and CDR2 from the germline V gene are SGHDT and YYEEEE. This CDR3 has 13 amino acids. This CDR3 reads CATSGDILGEQYF. As DNA, the CDR3 is TGTGCCACCTCGGGAGACATTCTCGGCGAGCAGTACTTC.

Written as DNA, the CDR3 is TGTGCCAGCAGTTTATTCTGGTCGACAGAGTCCCCCGGGAGAGAAACTGAAGCTTTCTTT. Its translation: CASSLFWSTESPGRETEAFF. The chain is built from TRBV27 and TRBJ1-1; TRBD1 might be the D (5 bases). Germline-derived CDR1 and CDR2 are MNHEY and SMNVEV (reference sequence). CDR3 length: 20 residues. V dropped 1 base and J dropped 5 bases, with 29 bases sitting between them.

DNA for the CDR3: TGTGCCAGCAGCCATCCCTCTGGGAATGAGCAGTTCTTC. Translated, it gives CASSHPSGNEQFF. The V call is TRBV9, the J call TRBJ2-1; D gene unclear. From germline, CDR1 is SGDLS and CDR2 YYNGEE. Trimming took 4 bases from V and 7 from J, leaving 12 bases between them. This CDR3 contains 13 residues.